The clone carrying this TCR beta chain was observed once. As yet, its antigen is unknown. The data were taken from a study of siplizumab effects on memory and regulatory T cells. Findings and caveats of the study: About 75-97% of proliferating CD4+ or CD8+ clones had no assignable naive or memory phenotype. Unstimulated subsets were the mapping target of only a minor fraction of alloreactive clones. Mappable alloreactive CD4+ clones averaged roughly 69% Treg-derived with siplizumab versus under 30% in controls.

Germline V gene sequence: CDR1 SGHTA, CDR2 FQGNSA. The CDR3 runs 13 residues. V was pared by 0 bases and J by 5 bases, with 8 bases between. The study assayed 100,000 or so TCR templates per sample. Clones were sequenced by immunoSEQ multiplex PCR, and TCRdb holds only the in-frame ones, with some missing. The table shows roughly 100,000 clones, with approximately 90% occurring only once. This clonotype originated in a human donor in good health. Sample: CD4+ T cells sorted from blood. The chain couples TRBV7-2 to TRBJ2-7, with unresolved D. Here the CDR3 reads CASSLARQHEQYF. The CDR3 region has the DNA TGTGCCAGCAGCTTAGCGCGGCAACACGAGCAGTACTTC.